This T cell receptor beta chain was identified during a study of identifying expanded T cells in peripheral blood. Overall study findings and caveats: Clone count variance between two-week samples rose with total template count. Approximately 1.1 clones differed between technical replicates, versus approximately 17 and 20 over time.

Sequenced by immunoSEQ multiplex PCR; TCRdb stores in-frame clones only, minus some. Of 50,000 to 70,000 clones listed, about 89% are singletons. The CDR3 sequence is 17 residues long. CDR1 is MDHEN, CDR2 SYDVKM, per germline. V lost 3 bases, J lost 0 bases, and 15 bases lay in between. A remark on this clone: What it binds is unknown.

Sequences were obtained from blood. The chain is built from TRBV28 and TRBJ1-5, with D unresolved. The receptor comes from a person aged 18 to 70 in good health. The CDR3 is CASSFSPIRDSNQPQHF. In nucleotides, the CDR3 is TGTGCCAGCAGTTTTAGCCCCATTCGTGATAGCAATCAGCCCCAGCATTTT. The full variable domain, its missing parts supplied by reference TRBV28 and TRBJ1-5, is DVKVTQSSRYLVKRTGEKVFLECVQDMDHENMFWYRQDPGLGLRLIYFSYDVKMKEKGDIPEGYSVSREKKERFSLILESASTNQTSMYLCASSFSPIRDSNQPQHFGDGTRLSIL.